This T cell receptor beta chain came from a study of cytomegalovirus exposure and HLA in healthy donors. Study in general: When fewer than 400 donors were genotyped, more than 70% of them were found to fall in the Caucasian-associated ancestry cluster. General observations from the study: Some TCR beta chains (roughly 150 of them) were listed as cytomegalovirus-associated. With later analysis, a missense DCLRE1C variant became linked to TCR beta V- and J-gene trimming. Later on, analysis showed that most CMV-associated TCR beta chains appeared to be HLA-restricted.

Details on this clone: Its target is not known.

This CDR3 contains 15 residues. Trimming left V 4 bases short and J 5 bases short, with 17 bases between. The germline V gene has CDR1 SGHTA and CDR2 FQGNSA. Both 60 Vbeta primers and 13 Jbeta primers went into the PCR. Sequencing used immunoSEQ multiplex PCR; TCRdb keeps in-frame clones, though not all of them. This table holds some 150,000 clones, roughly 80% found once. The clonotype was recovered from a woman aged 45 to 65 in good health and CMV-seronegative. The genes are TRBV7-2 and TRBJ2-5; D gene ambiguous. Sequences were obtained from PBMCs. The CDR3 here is CASSSTPGLWETQYF. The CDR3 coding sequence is TGTGCCAGCAGCTCGACCCCAGGATTGTGGGAGACCCAGTACTTC.